The 10 T cell receptor beta chains listed next were all sequenced from one sample in a study of T cell changes during pregnancy in multiple sclerosis. The data were produced by immunoSEQ multiplex PCR, yet TCRdb's version contains in-frame clones alone and is incomplete. The sample contains approximately 89,000 clones, 94% of which appear only once. The source was peripheral blood, collected after pregnancy. These receptors were taken from a female donor in good health, enrolled as a control in a pregnancy study.

The chain links TRBV2 to TRBJ2-4, with no clear D. Trimming stripped 6 bases from V and 1 base from J, with 7 bases between. The germline CDR1 and CDR2 sequences are SNHLY and FYNNEI. This CDR3 has 13 amino acids. The CDR3 DNA is TGTGCCAGCAGGTCCCTCGCCAAAAACATTCAGTACTTC. Amino acids: CASRSLAKNIQYF.

The chain is built from TRBV9 and TRBJ1-3; TRBD1 agrees at 12 bases. This CDR3 spans 17 amino acids. V lost 4 bases to trimming and J lost 2 bases; unmatched junction nucleotides: 7. Germline V gene lookup returns CDR1 SGDLS and CDR2 YYNGEE. This chain's CDR3 is CASSPRGQGATGNTIYF. The CDR3 DNA reads TGTGCCAGCAGCCCCCGGGGACAGGGGGCAACTGGAAACACCATATATTTT.

The rearrangement joins TRBV5-1 to TRBJ2-3; D is uncertain. The length of the CDR3 is 11 residues. From germline, CDR1 is SGHRS and CDR2 YFSETQ. Trimming removed 6 bases at V and 1 base at J, with 3 bases between. The CDR3 is CASTGTDTQYF. Written as DNA, the CDR3 is TGCGCCAGCACCGGCACAGATACGCAGTATTTT.

This chain links TRBV29-1 with TRBJ2-1; D is possibly TRBD2 (5 bases). Per the germline V gene, CDR1 is SQVTM and CDR2 is ANQGSEA. V was clipped by 1 base and J by 6 bases, with 10 bases between them. The CDR3 spans 13 residues. The CDR3 nucleotides read TGCAGCGTTGAAGGGGGTGAGGGCAATGAGCAGTTCTTC. Protein sequence: CSVEGGEGNEQFF.

The chain combines TRBV27 with TRBJ2-3; a weak D match, TRBD2 (5 bases). Germline V gene lookup returns CDR1 MNHEY and CDR2 SMNVEV (reference sequence). V dropped 5 bases and J dropped 5 bases, with 14 bases sitting between them. The CDR3 sequence is 14 residues long. The CDR3, as DNA: TGTGCCAGCAGTCTCCTAGTGGCGGGAGATACGCAGTATTTT. Amino acid sequence: CASSLLVAGDTQYF.

The chain joins TRBV5-1 to TRBJ2-1; perhaps TRBD1 as D (6 bases). Germline CDR1 SGHRS, CDR2 YFSETQ. The ends were cut back, 6 bases at V and 2 bases at J, with 12 bases in the middle. CDR3 length: 14 residues. DNA of the CDR3: TGCGCCAGCAATTCTGGGGGCGCCTACAATGAGCAGTTCTTC. Translated: CASNSGGAYNEQFF.

This CDR3 is CASSTGHRSGTQYF. DNA of the CDR3: TGTGCCAGCAGTACGGGACACCGGTCCGGGACCCAGTACTTC. This rearrangement joins TRBV2 to TRBJ2-5, with a tentative D call TRBD1 (6 bases). This CDR3 has 14 residues. V dropped 5 bases and J dropped 7 bases, with 17 bases sitting between them. Germline V gene data show CDR1 as SNHLY and CDR2 as FYNNEI.

Only one count was recorded for this clone. The V and J genes are TRBV11-2 and TRBJ2-1; 9 positions match TRBD2. The CDR3 runs 12 residues. Trimming at V came to 6 bases and at J to 9 bases, leaving 3 bases not matched to a gene. The germline gives CDR1 SGHAT, CDR2 FQNNGV. The CDR3 DNA reads as TGTGCCAGCAGGGGACTAGCTAGTGAGCAGTTCTTC. Protein product: CASRGLASEQFF.

The V and J genes are TRBV21-1 and TRBJ2-3; no check of the table's D call, TRBD2, against the DNA was made. TRBV21-1 is a pseudogene segment. The CDR3 runs 16 residues. The CDR3 protein is CASSKGEGETTDTQYF. The CDR3 nucleotides read TGTGCCAGCAGCAAAGGGGAGGGAGAAACCACAGATACGCAGTATTTT.

This clone was recorded once. The chain has TRBV27 and TRBJ1-3, with 8 nucleotides matching TRBD1. With 2 bases clipped from V and 8 bases from J, the junction kept 5 bases outside the gene matches. Germline V gene lookup returns CDR1 MNHEY and CDR2 SMNVEV (reference sequence). CDR3 length equals 14 residues. CDR3 sequence (DNA): TGTGCCAGCAGTTTAAAAGGACAGGGCGACACCATATATTTT. Translating it yields CASSLKGQGDTIYF.